The 17 T cell receptor beta chains below all came from one sample that was sequenced in a study of human T cells and chemical hapten exposure. The sample's time point: patch test 3, about 24 weeks after DPC sensitization. Treatment given: therapeutic diphenylcyclopropenone sensitization with weekly scalp DPC. TCRdb analysed the RACE reads with MiXCR anew, one entry per CDR3 protein. The sample consists of around 130,000 distinct CDR3 sequences, 11% of them appearing once. This specimen consisted of whole blood, obtained in connection with sensitization to the hapten diphenylcyclopropenone (DPC). The receptors were gathered from a woman aged 45-65 years with alopecia areata. Some clones in this sample may be carry-over from other donors' samples.

This clonotype was counted a few times. CDR3 sequence (DNA): TGTGCCAGCAGCTTTGGTCTAGCGGGAGGAGGGGATACGCAGTATTTT. This codes for CASSFGLAGGGDTQYF. V is TRBV13 and J is TRBJ2-3, with 11 bases that match TRBD2. Germline CDR1 is PRHDT and CDR2 is FYEKMQ (reference sequence). Trimming at V came to 3 bases and at J to 6 bases, leaving 8 bases not matched to a gene. CDR3 size: 16 residues.

There are a few counts of this clonotype. This chain uses TRBV9 with TRBJ1-1; D is undetermined. Germline V gene lookup returns CDR1 SGDLS and CDR2 YYNGEE. The CDR3 consists of 13 residues. The ends were cut back, 4 bases at V and 4 bases at J, with 11 bases in the middle. The CDR3 spells CASSQMAGTEAFF. The CDR3 nucleotides are TGTGCCAGCAGCCAAATGGCGGGCACTGAAGCTTTCTTT.

This clonotype was recorded many times. The rearrangement joins TRBV19 to TRBJ2-1; 7 bases align to TRBD1. V shed 3 bases, J shed 4 bases, and the junction held 0 bases outside the gene matches. Per germline, CDR1 LNHDA and CDR2 SQIVND (reference sequence). This CDR3 spans 13 amino acids. This chain's CDR3 is CASSMGQYNEQFF. The CDR3 DNA sequence: TGTGCCAGTAGTATGGGACAGTACAATGAGCAGTTCTTC.

At least ten counts were recorded for this clonotype. V usage is TRBV7-2 and J usage is TRBJ2-1; 11 positions agree with TRBD2. After removal of 4 bases from V and 6 bases from J, the junction contained 5 bases not matched to a gene. Germline V gene sequence: CDR1 SGHTA, CDR2 FQGNSA. CDR3 size: 15 residues. The CDR3 nucleotides are TGTGCCAGCAGCTCCCTTAGCGGGGGGGCCAATGAGCAGTTCTTC. Translating gives CASSSLSGGANEQFF.

This clonotype was seen more than once but under ten times. The rearrangement links TRBV3-1 to TRBJ2-1; the match to TRBD2 covers 7 bases. The trim removed 3 bases at V and 5 bases at J, leaving 7 bases unmatched. This CDR3 is 15 amino acids long. Germline lookup yields CDR1 LGHDT and CDR2 YNNKEL (reference sequence). The CDR3 loop reads CASSQATLANNEQFF. In DNA form, the CDR3 reads TGTGCCAGCAGCCAGGCCACACTAGCGAACAATGAGCAGTTCTTC.

The J gene is TRBJ2-3, the V gene TRBV29-1; D is undetermined. From germline, CDR1 is SQVTM and CDR2 ANQGSEA. The CDR3 extends over 13 amino acids. The germline V and J ends were trimmed by 1 base and 1 base, with 6 bases remaining between them. The CDR3 DNA sequence: TGCAGCGTTGAAGGGGCTTGCACAGATACGCAGTATTTT. Protein sequence: CSVEGACTDTQYF.

The chain is built from TRBV25-1 and TRBJ2-3, with 8 bases aligning to TRBD2. Germline CDR1 MGHDK, CDR2 SYGVNS. This CDR3 is 15 amino acids long. Unmatched junction bases numbered 7, after V lost 5 bases and J lost 3 bases. DNA of the CDR3: TGTGCCAGCAGTCTTATAGCGGGGTTTACAGATACGCAGTATTTT. Its protein is CASSLIAGFTDTQYF.

This clonotype has just a few counts. This chain links TRBV4-2 with TRBJ2-3; TRBD2 matches 8 bases. Germline V gives CDR1 LGHNA, CDR2 YNFKEQ. The CDR3 is made up of 17 amino acids. V shed 0 bases, J shed 5 bases, and the junction held 10 bases outside the gene matches. The DNA for the CDR3 is TGTGCCAGCAGCCAAGATGGGACTAGAGCCGAAGGAGATACGCAGTATTTT. It encodes CASSQDGTRAEGDTQYF.

This sequence joins TRBV10-3 and TRBJ1-1; 8 bases line up with TRBD1. From germline, CDR1 is ENHRY and CDR2 SYGVKD. The CDR3 sequence is 15 residues long. V was clipped by 4 bases and J by 4 bases; unmatched bases: 8. This CDR3 reads CAISGSGQGGTEAFF. Here the CDR3 DNA reads TGTGCCATCAGTGGGTCTGGACAGGGTGGCACTGAAGCTTTCTTT.

This clonotype was seen more than once but under ten times. V usage is TRBV6-2 or TRBV6-3 and J usage is TRBJ1-1; the D gene is possibly TRBD1 (5 bases). V was shortened by 4 bases and J by 2 bases, with 14 bases between the two germline ends. Germline V gene data show CDR1 as MNHEY and CDR2 as SVGEGT. CDR3 size: 15 residues. CDR3 sequence (DNA): TGTGCCAGCAGTTGGACAAACCGGGTAAACACTGAAGCTTTCTTT. Translating it yields CASSWTNRVNTEAFF.

This clonotype was picked up many times. The rearrangement joins TRBV11-3 to TRBJ2-2; TRBD1 is a possible D gene (6 bases). CDR1 is SGHNT, CDR2 YENEEA, per germline. The V gene lost 1 base and the J gene lost 4 bases, with 13 bases spanning the gap. CDR3 length: 16 amino acids. The CDR3 DNA reads as TGTGCCAGCAGCTTAGCGGCCAGGGGAAGCACCGGGGAGCTGTTTTTT. Protein product: CASSLAARGSTGELFF.

The sample holds a few counts of this clonotype. The chain combines TRBV28 with TRBJ2-1; D is ambiguous. The CDR3 length is 15 residues. The ends were cut back, 3 bases at V and 6 bases at J, with 15 bases in the middle. The germline gives CDR1 MDHEN, CDR2 SYDVKM. CDR3: CASSFFPGVSNEQFF. In DNA form, the CDR3 reads TGTGCCAGCAGTTTTTTCCCAGGAGTCTCCAATGAGCAGTTCTTC.

Only a few counts were recorded for this clonotype. This rearrangement joins TRBV14 to TRBJ2-1, with D perhaps given as TRBD1 or TRBD2 (5 bases each). V was shortened by 0 bases and J by 7 bases, with 10 bases between the two germline ends. The length of the CDR3 is 14 residues. Germline-derived CDR1 and CDR2 are SGHDN and FVKESK. In DNA, the CDR3 is TGTGCCAGCAGCCAAGATGGGGGAGTGAATGAGCAGTTCTTC. It encodes CASSQDGGVNEQFF.

In its sample, this clonotype was seen a few times. The J gene is TRBJ2-3, the V gene TRBV13; D is possibly TRBD2 (6 bases). This CDR3 is built from 15 residues. Trimming removed 1 base from V and 6 bases from J, with 14 bases in between. The germline V gene encodes CDR1 PRHDT and CDR2 FYEKMQ (reference sequence). The CDR3 here is CASSLVGTRGDTQYF. The CDR3 DNA reads as TGTGCCAGCAGCTTAGTCGGGACCCGGGGGGATACGCAGTATTTT.

J is TRBJ2-3 and V is TRBV15; D is perhaps TRBD2 (5 bases). Germline V CDR1 and CDR2: LNHNV, YYDKDF (reference sequence). The CDR3 sequence is 14 residues long. Trimming took off 5 bases at V and 2 bases at J, with 11 bases between the two ends. In DNA form, the CDR3 reads TGTGCCACCAGCTCAGGACTCTTCACAGATACGCAGTATTTT. Translation: CATSSGLFTDTQYF.

This clonotype was observed at least ten times. The chain joins TRBV27 to TRBJ2-7; TRBD1 might be the D (6 bases). CDR3 size: 13 residues. Trimming pared 3 bases from V and 2 bases from J, leaving 8 bases between. The V gene's germline CDR1 is MNHEY and CDR2 SMNVEV (reference sequence). CDR3: CASSFAGAYEQYF. CDR3 DNA: TGTGCCAGCAGTTTCGCAGGGGCCTACGAGCAGTACTTC.

This clonotype has a handful of counts. The rearrangement joins TRBV7-8 to TRBJ2-1, with 7 bases matching TRBD1. This CDR3 has 21 residues. CDR1 and CDR2 from the germline V gene are SGHVS and FQNEAQ. V shed 4 bases and J 1 base; nucleotides not matched to a gene: 22. The CDR3 sequence: CASSSFKGPRQGPFSYNEQFF. CDR3 nucleotides: TGTGCCAGCAGCTCATTCAAGGGCCCACGACAGGGTCCATTTTCCTACAATGAGCAGTTCTTC.